This T cell receptor beta chain was obtained from a study of T cell responses to AZD1222 COVID-19 vaccine. Study-wide background: The study pooled second doses at about 4 or about 12 weeks. Points from the study as a whole: Only six people who got AZD1222 tested seropositive at baseline. Donors in the cohort were predominantly white British and more often female, and clonal diversity was possibly underestimated.

V lost 11 bases and J 3 bases, leaving 7 bases between the germline ends. The germline V gene encodes CDR1 SGHTA and CDR2 FQGNSA. This CDR3 has 10 residues. Concerning this clone: Its antigen is still unknown.

Sequencing used immunoSEQ multiplex PCR; TCRdb keeps in-frame clones, though not all of them. The table lists roughly 150,000 clones, around 90% of them singletons, with around 1.3% in the top ten. This rearrangement joins TRBV7-2 to TRBJ1-2; TRBD1 might be the D (5 bases). The source of this sequence is an adult in good health. The sequencing used peripheral blood, collected on day 0 of AZD1222 vaccination. CDR3 coding DNA: TGTGCCGGGGGGGACTATGGCTACACCTTC. Residues: CAGGDYGYTF.